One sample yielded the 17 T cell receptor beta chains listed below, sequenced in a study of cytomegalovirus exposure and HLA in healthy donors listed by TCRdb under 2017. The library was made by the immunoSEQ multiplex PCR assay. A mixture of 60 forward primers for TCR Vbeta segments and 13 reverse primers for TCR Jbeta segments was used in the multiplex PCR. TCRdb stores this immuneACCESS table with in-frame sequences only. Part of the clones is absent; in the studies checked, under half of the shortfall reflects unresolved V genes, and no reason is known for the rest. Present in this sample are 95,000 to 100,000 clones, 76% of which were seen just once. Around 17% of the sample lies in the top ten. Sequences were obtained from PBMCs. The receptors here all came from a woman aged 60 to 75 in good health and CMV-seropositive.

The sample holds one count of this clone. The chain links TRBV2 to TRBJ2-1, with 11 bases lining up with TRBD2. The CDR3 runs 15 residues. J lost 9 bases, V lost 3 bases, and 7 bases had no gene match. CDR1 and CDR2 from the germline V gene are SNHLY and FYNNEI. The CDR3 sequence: CASSEALAGVSEQFF. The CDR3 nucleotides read TGTGCCAGCAGTGAGGCACTAGCGGGAGTAAGTGAGCAGTTCTTC.

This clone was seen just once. CDR3 residues: CSVGQETQYF. CDR3 DNA sequence: TGCAGCGTCGGTCAAGAGACCCAGTACTTC. V is TRBV29-1 and J is TRBJ2-5, with D unclear. Germline V gene lookup returns CDR1 SQVTM and CDR2 ANQGSEA. CDR3 length: 10 amino acids. The germline V and J ends were trimmed by 6 bases and 2 bases, with 4 bases remaining between them. The full variable domain, rest sourced from reference TRBV29-1 and TRBJ2-5, is SAVISQKPSRDICQRGTSLTIQCQVDSQVTMMFWYRQQPGQSLTLIATANQGSEATYESGFVIDKFPISRPNLTFSTLTVSNMSPEDSSIYLCSVGQETQYFGPGTRLLVL.

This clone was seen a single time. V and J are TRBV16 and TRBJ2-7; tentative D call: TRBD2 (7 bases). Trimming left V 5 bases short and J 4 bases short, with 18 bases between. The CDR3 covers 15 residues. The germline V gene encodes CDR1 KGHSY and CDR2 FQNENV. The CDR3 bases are TGTGCCAGCAGCAGCCGAGGGGGGGCCTTTTACGAGCAGTACTTC. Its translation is CASSSRGGAFYEQYF.

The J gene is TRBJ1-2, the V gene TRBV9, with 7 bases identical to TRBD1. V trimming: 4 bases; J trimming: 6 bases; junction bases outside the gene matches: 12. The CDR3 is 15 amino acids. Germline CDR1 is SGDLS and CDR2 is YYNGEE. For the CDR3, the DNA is TGTGCCAGCAGCCTCACTACACAGGGGTCGAATGGCTACACCTTC. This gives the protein CASSLTTQGSNGYTF.

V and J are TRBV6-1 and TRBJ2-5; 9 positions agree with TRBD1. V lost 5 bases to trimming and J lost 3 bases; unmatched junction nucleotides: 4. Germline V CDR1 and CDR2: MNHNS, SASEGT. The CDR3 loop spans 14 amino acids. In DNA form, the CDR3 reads TGTGCCAGCAGTACGGGACAGGGTGAAGAGACCCAGTACTTC. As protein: CASSTGQGEETQYF.

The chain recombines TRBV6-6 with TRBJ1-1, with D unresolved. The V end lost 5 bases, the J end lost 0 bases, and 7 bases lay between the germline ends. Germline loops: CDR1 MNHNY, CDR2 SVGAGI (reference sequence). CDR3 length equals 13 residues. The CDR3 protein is CASSLSVNTEAFF. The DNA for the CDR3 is TGTGCCAGCAGTCTTTCTGTGAACACTGAAGCTTTCTTT.

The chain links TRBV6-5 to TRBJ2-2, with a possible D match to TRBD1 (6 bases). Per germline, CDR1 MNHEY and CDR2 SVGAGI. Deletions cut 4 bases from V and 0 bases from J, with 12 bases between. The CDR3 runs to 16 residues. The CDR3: CASSFLGQPNTGELFF. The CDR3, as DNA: TGTGCCAGCAGTTTTCTTGGACAGCCGAACACCGGGGAGCTGTTTTTT.

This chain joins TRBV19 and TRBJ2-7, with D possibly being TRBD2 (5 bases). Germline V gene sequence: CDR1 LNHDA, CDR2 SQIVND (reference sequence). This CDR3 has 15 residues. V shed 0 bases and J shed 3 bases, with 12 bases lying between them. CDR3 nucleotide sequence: TGTGCCAGTAGTATAGACGGTGGAGGCGGCTACGAGCAGTACTTC. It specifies CASSIDGGGGYEQYF.

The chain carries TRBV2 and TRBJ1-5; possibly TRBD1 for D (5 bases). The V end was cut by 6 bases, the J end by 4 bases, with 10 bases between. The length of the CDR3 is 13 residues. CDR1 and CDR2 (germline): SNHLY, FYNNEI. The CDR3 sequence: CASRMDINQPQHF. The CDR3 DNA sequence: TGTGCCAGCAGGATGGACATAAATCAGCCCCAGCATTTT.

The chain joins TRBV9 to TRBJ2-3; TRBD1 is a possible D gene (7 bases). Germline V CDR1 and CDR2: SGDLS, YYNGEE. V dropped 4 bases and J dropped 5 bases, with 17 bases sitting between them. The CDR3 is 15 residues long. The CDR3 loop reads CASSTDREVRDTQYF. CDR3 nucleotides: TGTGCCAGCAGCACCGACAGGGAGGTAAGAGATACGCAGTATTTT.

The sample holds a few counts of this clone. For the CDR3, the DNA is TGTGCCAGCTCTGACACTTTGAACACTGAAGCTTTCTTT. It is translated as CASSDTLNTEAFF. The J gene is TRBJ1-1, the V gene TRBV5-6; D remains unclear. CDR1 is SGHDT, CDR2 YYEEEE, per germline. The ends were cut back, 7 bases at V and 0 bases at J, with 10 bases in the middle. The CDR3 is 13 residues long.

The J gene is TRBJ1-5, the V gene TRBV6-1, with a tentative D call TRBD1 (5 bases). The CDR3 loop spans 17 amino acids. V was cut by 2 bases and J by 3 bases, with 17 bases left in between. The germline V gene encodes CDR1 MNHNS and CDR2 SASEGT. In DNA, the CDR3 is TGTGCCAGCAGTGAACGAGTAGGAGGGGTCCACAATCAGCCCCAGCATTTT. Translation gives CASSERVGGVHNQPQHF.

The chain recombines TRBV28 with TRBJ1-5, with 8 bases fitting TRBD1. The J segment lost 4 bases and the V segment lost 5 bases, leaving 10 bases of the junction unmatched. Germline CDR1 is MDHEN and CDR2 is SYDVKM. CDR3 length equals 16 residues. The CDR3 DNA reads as TGTGCCAGCAGTATACCTGGACAGGGACGAAATCAGCCCCAGCATTTT. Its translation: CASSIPGQGRNQPQHF.

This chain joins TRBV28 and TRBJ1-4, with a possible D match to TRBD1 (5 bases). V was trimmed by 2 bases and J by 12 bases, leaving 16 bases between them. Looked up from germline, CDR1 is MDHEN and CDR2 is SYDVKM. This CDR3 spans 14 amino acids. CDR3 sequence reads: CASSLGGVRTQLFF. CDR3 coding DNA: TGTGCCAGCAGTTTAGGGGGGGTGAGGACTCAACTGTTTTTT.

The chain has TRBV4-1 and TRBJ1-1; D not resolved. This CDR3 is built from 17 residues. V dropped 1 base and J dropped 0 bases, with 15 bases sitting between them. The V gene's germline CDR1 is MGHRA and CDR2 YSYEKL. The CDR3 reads CASSQVAGPSMNTEAFF. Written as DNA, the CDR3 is TGCGCCAGCAGCCAAGTCGCCGGTCCCTCCATGAACACTGAAGCTTTCTTT.

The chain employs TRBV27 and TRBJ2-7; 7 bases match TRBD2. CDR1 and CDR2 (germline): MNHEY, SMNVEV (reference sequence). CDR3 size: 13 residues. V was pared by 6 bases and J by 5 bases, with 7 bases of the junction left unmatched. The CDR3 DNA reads TGTGCCAGCAGGCGGGGAGGGGCCCACGAGCAGTACTTC. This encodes CASRRGGAHEQYF.

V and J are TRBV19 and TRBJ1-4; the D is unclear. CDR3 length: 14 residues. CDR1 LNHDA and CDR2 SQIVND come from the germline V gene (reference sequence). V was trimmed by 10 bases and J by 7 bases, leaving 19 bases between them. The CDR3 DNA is TGTGCCACTTCACCCCCGGCAGGCCCTGAAAAACTGTTTTTT. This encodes CATSPPAGPEKLFF.